One sample yielded the 14 T cell receptor beta chains listed below, sequenced in a study of T cells in Graves' hyperthyroidism and ophthalmopathy. Template material for amplifying TCR beta CDR3 regions consisted of RNA transcripts. When the TCR CDR3 underwent first-round RT-PCR, the HTBI primer set was used. TCRdb analysed the multiplex PCR reads with MiXCR anew, one entry per CDR3 protein. The sample holds 500,000 to 750,000 distinct CDR3 sequences; 15% to 19% are singletons and the top ten take about 7%. Sequencing input: blood. These receptors were obtained from a woman aged 25 to 39 with Graves' hyperthyroidism.

This clonotype has at least ten counts. V usage is TRBV2 and J usage is TRBJ1-5, with a possible D match to TRBD1 (6 bases). Germline lookup yields CDR1 SNHLY and CDR2 FYNNEI. This CDR3 comprises 15 residues. The V and J ends lost 5 bases and 5 bases respectively, with 16 bases between them. The CDR3, as DNA: TGTGCCAGCAGTAGTGAACAGGGAGGATATCAGCCCCAGCATTTT. It is translated as CASSSEQGGYQPQHF.

Only a few counts were recorded for this clonotype. The chain employs TRBV4-3 and TRBJ2-3; D not certain. With 0 bases removed from V and 2 bases from J, the gap between germline ends came to 12 bases. Germline V CDR1 and CDR2: LGHNA, YSLEER. This CDR3 is 16 amino acids long. The DNA of the CDR3 is TGCGCCAGCAGCCAAGAGACGGGCGCGCCCACAGATACGCAGTATTTT. Translation gives CASSQETGAPTDTQYF.

This clonotype was seen a single time. The chain recombines TRBV20-1 with TRBJ2-1; 9 bases fit TRBD2. The CDR3 extends over 16 amino acids. The ends lost 2 bases at V and 6 bases at J; junction bases unmatched: 11. Germline CDR1 DFQATT, CDR2 SNEGSKA (reference sequence). The CDR3 spells CSARHRGLAGINEQFF. As DNA, the CDR3 is TGCAGTGCTAGACATCGGGGGCTAGCGGGGATCAATGAGCAGTTCTTC.

This clonotype was detected ten times or more. The rearrangement uses TRBV7-2 and TRBJ2-7; TRBD2 matches 7 bases. In germline, CDR1 is SGHTA, CDR2 FQGNSA. J was trimmed by 1 base and V by 6 bases; bases with no gene match: 6. The CDR3 totals 14 residues. The CDR3 is CASSPGLVSYEQYF. Written as DNA, the CDR3 is TGTGCCAGCAGTCCAGGACTAGTATCCTACGAGCAGTACTTC.

The chain employs TRBV2 and TRBJ1-5, with TRBD1 identical over 7 bases. CDR1 is SNHLY and CDR2 is FYNNEI in the germline V gene. The CDR3 runs 14 residues. V trimming: 10 bases; J trimming: 0 bases; junction bases outside the gene matches: 6. Here the CDR3 reads CATGDSHSNQPQHF. CDR3 coding DNA: TGTGCCACCGGGGACAGCCATAGCAATCAGCCCCAGCATTTT.

This clonotype was counted at least ten times. The chain has TRBV28 and TRBJ2-7, with 9 nucleotides matching TRBD2. This CDR3 comprises 13 residues. CDR1 and CDR2 from the germline V gene are MDHEN and SYDVKM. V gave up 7 bases and J gave up 4 bases; unmatched junction bases: 5. CDR3 protein: CASTSGIGYEQYF. The CDR3 DNA is TGTGCCAGCACTAGCGGGATCGGTTACGAGCAGTACTTC.

This chain connects TRBV20-1 to TRBJ2-7; possible D gene TRBD2, 5 bases. The germline gives CDR1 DFQATT, CDR2 SNEGSKA (reference sequence). This CDR3 contains 13 residues. The germline V and J ends were trimmed by 5 bases and 2 bases, with 13 bases remaining between them. Here the CDR3 DNA reads TGCAGTGCTGTCGGACTGGAGGCCTACGAGCAGTACTTC. Translation: CSAVGLEAYEQYF.

This clonotype came up many times. This chain uses TRBV5-6 with TRBJ1-1; 9 bases are shared with TRBD1. CDR1 is SGHDT, CDR2 YYEEEE, per germline. V was pared by 0 bases and J by 4 bases, with 4 bases of the junction left unmatched. The CDR3 has 15 amino acids. CDR3 DNA: TGTGCCAGCAGCTTGGAAACAGGGGGCCCCACTGAAGCTTTCTTT. Residues: CASSLETGGPTEAFF.

The sample holds many counts of this clonotype. This chain links TRBV20-1 with TRBJ2-3, with a weak D call TRBD2 (6 bases). CDR1 is DFQATT and CDR2 is SNEGSKA in the germline V gene (reference sequence). Trimming stripped 6 bases from V and 0 bases from J, with 13 bases between. This CDR3 has 14 residues. CDR3 region: CSAISGTSTDTQYF. The CDR3 nucleotides read TGCAGTGCCATTAGCGGTACTAGCACAGATACGCAGTATTTT.

This clonotype was detected ten times or more. The chain combines TRBV6-5 with TRBJ2-3, with 10 bases identical to TRBD2. Germline V gives CDR1 MNHEY, CDR2 SVGAGI. V was clipped by 0 bases and J by 3 bases; unmatched bases: 6. CDR3 length: 17 amino acids. The CDR3 DNA reads as TGTGCCAGCAGTTACTCGGTCCAGCGGGGGGGAACAGATACGCAGTATTTT. It is translated as CASSYSVQRGGTDTQYF.

The CDR3 DNA sequence: TGTGCCAGTAGTATTGTCAGGGGGCCTCAGCCCCAGCATTTT. This translates into CASSIVRGPQPQHF. V gene TRBV19 combines with J gene TRBJ1-5; TRBD1 agrees at 8 bases. The germline V gene encodes CDR1 LNHDA and CDR2 SQIVND (reference sequence). V shed 3 bases, J shed 6 bases, and the junction held 4 bases outside the gene matches. The CDR3 is 14 amino acids.

This clonotype was seen a handful of times. CDR3 residues: CASSPPGTGNTEAFF. CDR3 bases: TGTGCCAGCAGCCCCCCCGGGACAGGGAACACTGAAGCTTTCTTT. The V gene is TRBV7-9, the J gene TRBJ1-1, with TRBD1 matching 8 bases. CDR1 SEHNR and CDR2 FQNEAQ come from the germline V gene (reference sequence). Losses at the gene ends were 5 bases for V and 1 base for J; bases not matched to a gene: 6. The CDR3 consists of 15 residues. Based on the CDR3 plus reference TRBV7-9 and TRBJ1-1, the full variable domain is DTGVSQNPRHKITKRGQNVTFRCDPISEHNRLYWYRQTLGQGPEFLTYFQNEAQLEKSRLLSDRFSAERPKGSFSTLEIQRTEQGDSAMYLCASSPPGTGNTEAFFGQGTRLTVV.

The rearrangement joins TRBV18 to TRBJ1-1; maybe TRBD1 (5 bases). V shed 1 base and J shed 6 bases, with 15 bases lying between them. The CDR3 sequence is 15 residues long. Germline-derived CDR1 and CDR2 are KGHSH and LQKENI. DNA for the CDR3: TGTGCCAGCTCACCACAAGATGCAGGGCTATCTGAAGCTTTCTTT. Its protein is CASSPQDAGLSEAFF.

This clonotype has more than one count but fewer than ten. The chain employs TRBV6-6 and TRBJ1-2; the D gene is possibly TRBD1 (6 bases). The CDR3 covers 15 residues. The germline V gene has CDR1 MNHNY and CDR2 SVGAGI (reference sequence). V dropped 2 bases and J dropped 0 bases, with 10 bases sitting between them. CDR3 region: CASSYGGAANYGYTF. In DNA form, the CDR3 reads TGTGCCAGCAGTTACGGGGGGGCGGCTAACTATGGCTACACCTTC.